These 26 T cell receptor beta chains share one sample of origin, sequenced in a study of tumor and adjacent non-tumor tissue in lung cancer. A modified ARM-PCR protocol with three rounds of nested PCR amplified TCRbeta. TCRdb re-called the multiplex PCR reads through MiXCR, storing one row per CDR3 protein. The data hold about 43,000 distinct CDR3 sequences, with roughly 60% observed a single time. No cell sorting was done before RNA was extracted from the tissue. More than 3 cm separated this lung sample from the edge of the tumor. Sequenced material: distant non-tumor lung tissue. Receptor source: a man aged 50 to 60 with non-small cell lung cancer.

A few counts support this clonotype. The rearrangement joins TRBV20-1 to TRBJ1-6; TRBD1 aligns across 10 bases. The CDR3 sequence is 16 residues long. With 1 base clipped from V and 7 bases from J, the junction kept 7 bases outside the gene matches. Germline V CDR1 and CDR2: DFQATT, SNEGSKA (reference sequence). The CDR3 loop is CSARAIDRGRNSPLHF. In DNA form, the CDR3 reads TGCAGTGCTAGAGCTATAGACAGGGGGCGGAATTCACCCCTCCACTTT.

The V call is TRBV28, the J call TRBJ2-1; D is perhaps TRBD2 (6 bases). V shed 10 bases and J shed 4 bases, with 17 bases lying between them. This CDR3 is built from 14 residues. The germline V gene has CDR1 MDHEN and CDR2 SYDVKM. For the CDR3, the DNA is TGTGCCACCGGGGGTGTGGACGAATACAATGAGCAGTTCTTC. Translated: CATGGVDEYNEQFF.

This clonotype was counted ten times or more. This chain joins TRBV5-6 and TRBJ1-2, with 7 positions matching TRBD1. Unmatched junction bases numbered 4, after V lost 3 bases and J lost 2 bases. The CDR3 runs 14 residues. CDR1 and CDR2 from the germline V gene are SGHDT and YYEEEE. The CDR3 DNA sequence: TGTGCCAGCAGCTATCCGGGACAGAACTATGGCTACACCTTC. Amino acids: CASSYPGQNYGYTF.

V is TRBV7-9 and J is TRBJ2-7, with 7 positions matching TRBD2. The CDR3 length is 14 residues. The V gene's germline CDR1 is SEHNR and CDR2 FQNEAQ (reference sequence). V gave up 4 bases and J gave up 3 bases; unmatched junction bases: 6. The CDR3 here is CASSSGREDYEQYF. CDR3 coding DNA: TGTGCCAGCAGCTCTGGGAGGGAGGACTACGAGCAGTACTTC.

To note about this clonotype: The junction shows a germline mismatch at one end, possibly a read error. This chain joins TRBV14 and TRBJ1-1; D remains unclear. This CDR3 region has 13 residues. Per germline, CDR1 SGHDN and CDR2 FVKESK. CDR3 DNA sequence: TGTGCCGGCAGCCAAGAGTGGCACCGAAGGAATTTCTTT. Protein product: CAGSQEWHRRNFF.

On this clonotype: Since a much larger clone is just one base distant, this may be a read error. The CDR3, as DNA: TGCGCCAGCAGTTTCGGACAGGGAAGGAGCGAAGGAGAGACCCAGTACTTC. Its protein is CASSFGQGRSEGETQYF. This chain joins TRBV5-1 and TRBJ2-5; 8 bases are a match to TRBD1. V trimming: 5 bases; J trimming: 4 bases; junction bases outside the gene matches: 16. The germline V gene has CDR1 SGHRS and CDR2 YFSETQ. The CDR3 runs 17 residues.

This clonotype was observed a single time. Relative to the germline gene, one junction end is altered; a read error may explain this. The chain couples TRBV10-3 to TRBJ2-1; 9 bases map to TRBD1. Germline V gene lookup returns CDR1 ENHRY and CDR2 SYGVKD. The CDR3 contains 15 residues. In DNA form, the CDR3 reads TGTGCCATCAGTGAATCCTGGGACAGGGTACATGAGCAGCTCTTC. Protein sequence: CAISESWDRVHEQLF.

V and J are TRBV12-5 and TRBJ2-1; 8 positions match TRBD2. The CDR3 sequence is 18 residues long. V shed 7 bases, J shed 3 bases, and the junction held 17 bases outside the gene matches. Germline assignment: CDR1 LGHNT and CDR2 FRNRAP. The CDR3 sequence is CASDWGTRWSESYNEQFF. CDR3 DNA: TGTGCTAGTGATTGGGGGACTAGATGGAGTGAAAGCTACAATGAGCAGTTCTTC.

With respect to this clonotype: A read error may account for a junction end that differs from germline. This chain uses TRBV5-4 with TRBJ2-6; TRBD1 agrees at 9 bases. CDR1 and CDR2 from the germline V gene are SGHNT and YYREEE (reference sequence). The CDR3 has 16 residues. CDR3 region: CVSSSDRGSGANVLTF. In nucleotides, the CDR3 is TGTGTCAGCAGCTCGGACAGGGGATCTGGTGCCAACGTCCTGACTTTC.

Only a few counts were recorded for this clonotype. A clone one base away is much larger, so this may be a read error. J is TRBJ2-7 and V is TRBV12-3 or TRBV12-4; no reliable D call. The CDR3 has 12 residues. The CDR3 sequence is CASSLLFYEQHF. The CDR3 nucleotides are TGTGCCAGCAGTTTACTTTTCTACGAGCAGCACTTC.

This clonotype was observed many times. CDR3 coding DNA: TGTGCCAGCAGTTTGGTCATATCTAACTATGGCTACACCTTC. Translated, it gives CASSLVISNYGYTF. This chain uses TRBV28 with TRBJ1-2; D remains ambiguous. CDR1 is MDHEN and CDR2 is SYDVKM in the germline V gene. The V end was cut by 3 bases, the J end by 0 bases, with 8 bases between. CDR3 length equals 14 residues.

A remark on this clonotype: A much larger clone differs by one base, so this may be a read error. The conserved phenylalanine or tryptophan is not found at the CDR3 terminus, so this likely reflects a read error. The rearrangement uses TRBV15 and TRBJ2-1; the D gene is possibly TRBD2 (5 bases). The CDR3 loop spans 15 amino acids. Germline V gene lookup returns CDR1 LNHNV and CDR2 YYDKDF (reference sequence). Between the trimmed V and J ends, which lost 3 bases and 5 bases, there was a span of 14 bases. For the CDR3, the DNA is TGTGCCACCAGCAGCCCAAACCCGGGGAACAATGAGCAGTTCCTC. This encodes CATSSPNPGNNEQFL.

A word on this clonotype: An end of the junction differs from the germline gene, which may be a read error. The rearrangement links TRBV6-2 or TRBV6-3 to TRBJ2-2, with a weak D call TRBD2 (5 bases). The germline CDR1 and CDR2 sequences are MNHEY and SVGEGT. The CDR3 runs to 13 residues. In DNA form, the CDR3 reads TGTGCCGGCAGGAGGAGAAACACCGGGGAGCTGTTTTTT. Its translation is CAGRRRNTGELFF.

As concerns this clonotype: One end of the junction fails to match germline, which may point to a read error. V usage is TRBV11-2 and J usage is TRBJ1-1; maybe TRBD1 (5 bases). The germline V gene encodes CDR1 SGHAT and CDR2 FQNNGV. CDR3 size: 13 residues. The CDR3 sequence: CACRFGREREAFF. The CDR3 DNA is TGTGCCTGCAGATTCGGCAGGGAGCGAGAAGCTTTCTTT.

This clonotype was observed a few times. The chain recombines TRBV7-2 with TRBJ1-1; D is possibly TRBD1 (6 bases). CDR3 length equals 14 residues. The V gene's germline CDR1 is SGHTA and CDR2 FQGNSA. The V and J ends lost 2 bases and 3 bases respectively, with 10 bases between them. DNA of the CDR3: TGTGCCAGCAGCTTACAGGGGTCGGACACTGAAGCTTTCTTT. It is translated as CASSLQGSDTEAFF.

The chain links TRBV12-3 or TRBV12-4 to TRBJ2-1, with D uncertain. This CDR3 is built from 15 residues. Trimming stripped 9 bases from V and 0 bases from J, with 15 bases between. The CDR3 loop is CARSPSWSSYNEQFF. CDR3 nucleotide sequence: TGTGCCAGGAGTCCAAGCTGGAGCTCCTACAATGAGCAGTTCTTC.

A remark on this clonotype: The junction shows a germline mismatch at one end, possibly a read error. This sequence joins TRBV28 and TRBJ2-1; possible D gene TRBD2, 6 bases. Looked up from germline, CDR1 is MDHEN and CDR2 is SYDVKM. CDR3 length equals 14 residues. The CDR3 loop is CANSPGLSHNEQFF. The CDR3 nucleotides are TGTGCCAACAGTCCGGGACTTTCCCACAATGAGCAGTTCTTC.

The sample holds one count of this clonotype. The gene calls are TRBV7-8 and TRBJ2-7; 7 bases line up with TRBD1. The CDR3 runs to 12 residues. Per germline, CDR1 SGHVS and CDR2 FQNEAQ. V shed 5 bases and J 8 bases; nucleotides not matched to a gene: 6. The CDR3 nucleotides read TGTGCCAGCAGCCAGACAGGGTCCAAGCAGTACTTC. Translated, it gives CASSQTGSKQYF.

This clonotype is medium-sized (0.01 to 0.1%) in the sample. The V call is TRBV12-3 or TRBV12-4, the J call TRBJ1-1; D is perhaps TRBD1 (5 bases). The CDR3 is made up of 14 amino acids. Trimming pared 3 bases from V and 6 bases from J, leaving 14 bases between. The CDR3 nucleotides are TGTGCCAGCAGTTTCGGAGGGGTGTCCGCTGAAGCTTTCTTT. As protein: CASSFGGVSAEAFF.

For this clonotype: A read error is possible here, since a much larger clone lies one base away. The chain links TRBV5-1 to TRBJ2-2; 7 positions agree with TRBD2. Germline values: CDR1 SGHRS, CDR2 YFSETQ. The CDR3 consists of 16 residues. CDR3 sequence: CASSLMLAENTGGLFF. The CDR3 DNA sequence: TGCGCCAGCAGCTTGATGCTAGCGGAAAACACCGGGGGGCTGTTTTTT.

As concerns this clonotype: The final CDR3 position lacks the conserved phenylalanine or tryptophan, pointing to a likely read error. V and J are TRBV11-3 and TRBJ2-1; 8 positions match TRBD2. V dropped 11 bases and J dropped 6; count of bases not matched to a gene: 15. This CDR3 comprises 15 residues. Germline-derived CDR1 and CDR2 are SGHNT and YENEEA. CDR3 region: CADSLAGQAVNEQFS. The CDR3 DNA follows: TGTGCCGACAGCCTAGCGGGCCAGGCTGTCAATGAGCAGTTCTCC.

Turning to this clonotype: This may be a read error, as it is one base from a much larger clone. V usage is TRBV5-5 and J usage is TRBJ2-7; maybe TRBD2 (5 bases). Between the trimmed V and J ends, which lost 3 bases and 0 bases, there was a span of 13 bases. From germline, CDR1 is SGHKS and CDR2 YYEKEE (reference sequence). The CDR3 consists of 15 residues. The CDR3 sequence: CASSSRTLSSYEQYF. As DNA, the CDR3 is TGTGCCAGCAGCTCCAGGACTTTAAGCTCCTACGAGCAGTACTTC.

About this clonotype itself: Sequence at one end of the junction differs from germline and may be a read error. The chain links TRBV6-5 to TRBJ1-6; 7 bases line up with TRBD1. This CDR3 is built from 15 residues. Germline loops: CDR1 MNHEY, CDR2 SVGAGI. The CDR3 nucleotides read TGTGCCAGCTGTGAGAGGACAGGTGATAATTTACCCCTCCACTTT. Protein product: CASCERTGDNLPLHF.

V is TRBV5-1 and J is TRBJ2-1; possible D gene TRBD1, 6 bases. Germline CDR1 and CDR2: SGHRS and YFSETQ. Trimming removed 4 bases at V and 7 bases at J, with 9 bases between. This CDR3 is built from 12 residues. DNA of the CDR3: TGCGCCAGCAGCGCGACAGGTAATGAGCAGTTCTTC. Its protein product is CASSATGNEQFF.

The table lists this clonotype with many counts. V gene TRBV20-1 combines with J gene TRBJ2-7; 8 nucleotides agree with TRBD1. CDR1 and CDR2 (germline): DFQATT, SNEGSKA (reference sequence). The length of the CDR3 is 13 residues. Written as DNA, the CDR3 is TGCAGCCCAGAGCGGGCCACAGGGGGCGAGCAGTACTTC. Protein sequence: CSPERATGGEQYF.

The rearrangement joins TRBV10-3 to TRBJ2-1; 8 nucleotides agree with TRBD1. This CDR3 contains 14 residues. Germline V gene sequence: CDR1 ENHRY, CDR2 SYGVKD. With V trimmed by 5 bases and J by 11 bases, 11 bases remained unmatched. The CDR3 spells CAISHRGLDNKQFF. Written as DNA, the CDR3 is TGTGCCATCAGTCACAGGGGGTTAGACAACAAGCAGTTCTTC.